A single sample gave rise to the 14 T cell receptor beta chains below, sequenced in a study of CD8 T cells in ankylosing spondylitis. TCRdb re-analysed the 5' RACE reads in MiXCR, keeping a single row per CDR3 protein. The sample consists of approximately 250,000 distinct CDR3 sequences, 20% to 30% of them appearing once. What was sequenced was blood, either unsorted or a sorted T cell fraction (not recorded which). These receptors originate from a male donor with ankylosing spondylitis or in good health (not recorded which).

This clonotype was detected a few times. This sequence joins TRBV20-1 and TRBJ2-1; no firm D call. This CDR3 is built from 16 residues. The ends were cut back, 2 bases at V and 3 bases at J, with 17 bases in the middle. Germline V CDR1 and CDR2: DFQATT, SNEGSKA (reference sequence). CDR3 DNA: TGCAGTGCTAGATCACGGACCGTCCACATCTACAATGAGCAGTTCTTC. This encodes CSARSRTVHIYNEQFF.

At least ten counts were recorded for this clonotype. J is TRBJ1-1 and V is TRBV12-3 or TRBV12-4, with D unclear. V was pared by 7 bases and J by 2 bases, with 14 bases between. The CDR3 has 14 residues. CDR3 protein: CASIETPENTEAFF. The CDR3 coding sequence is TGTGCCAGCATCGAAACCCCGGAAAACACTGAAGCTTTCTTT.

This clonotype occurred many times. The junction departs from germline at one end; a sequencing error may be responsible. V is TRBV7-7 and J is TRBJ2-1; D not resolved. This CDR3 contains 16 residues. CDR1 is SSHAT, CDR2 FNYEAQ, per germline (reference sequence). This CDR3 is CASSLGGAMRDNEQFF. In DNA, the CDR3 is TGTGCTAGCAGCTTAGGTGGAGCGATGAGAGACAATGAGCAGTTCTTC.

The sample holds a few counts of this clonotype. The chain recombines TRBV6-4 with TRBJ2-3; weak D call: TRBD2 (5 bases). Germline CDR1 MRHNA, CDR2 SNTAGT. Trimming shortened V by 0 bases and J by 4 bases, and 14 bases separated the two germline ends. The length of the CDR3 is 16 residues. CDR3 protein: CASSDSKTAGADTQYF. CDR3 nucleotide sequence: TGTGCCAGCAGTGACTCGAAAACTGCGGGCGCAGATACGCAGTATTTT.

This clonotype appeared many times. The CDR3 sequence is CASSLFQEETQYF. The CDR3 DNA is TGCGCCAGCAGCTTGTTTCAGGAGGAGACCCAGTACTTC. The chain couples TRBV5-1 to TRBJ2-5; D uncertain. The CDR3 consists of 13 residues. CDR1 is SGHRS, CDR2 YFSETQ, per germline. V dropped 1 base and J dropped 5 bases, with 9 bases sitting between them.

This clonotype was seen more than once but under ten times. This rearrangement joins TRBV2 to TRBJ2-7; D is perhaps TRBD1 or TRBD2 (5 bases each). Trimming cost V 6 bases and J 2 bases, with 17 bases left between them. This CDR3 contains 15 residues. Per the germline V gene, CDR1 is SNHLY and CDR2 is FYNNEI. The CDR3 region has the DNA TGTGCCAGCAGGGGAGACGGGACGGAAACCTACGAGCAGTACTTC. This codes for CASRGDGTETYEQYF. The entire variable domain, with the rest obtained from reference TRBV2 and TRBJ2-7, is as follows: EPEVTQTPSHQVTQMGQEVILRCVPISNHLYFYWYRQILGQKVEFLVSFYNNEISEKSEIFDDQFSVERPDGSNFTLKIRSTKLEDSAMYFCASRGDGTETYEQYFGPGTRLTVT.

This clonotype was counted a few times. This rearrangement joins TRBV21-1 to TRBJ2-7. TRBV21-1 is annotated as a pseudogene. The length of the CDR3 is 13 residues. CDR3 loop: CAGEDTAAYEQYF. The CDR3 coding sequence is TGTGCCGGCGAAGACACCGCTGCCTACGAGCAGTACTTC.

This clonotype was detected many times. The V gene is TRBV12-3 or TRBV12-4, the J gene TRBJ1-5; TRBD1 matches at 7 bases. The CDR3 has 15 amino acids. Trimming removed 5 bases from V and 3 bases from J; junction bases left unmatched: 7. CDR3 nucleotide sequence: TGTGCCAGCAGTCCAGGGACAGCACCCAATCAGCCCCAGCATTTT. Translated: CASSPGTAPNQPQHF.

This chain links TRBV7-2 with TRBJ2-7; 8 bases fit TRBD2. Germline V CDR1 and CDR2: SGHTA, FQGNSA. This CDR3 is 14 amino acids long. V lost 5 bases, J lost 8 bases, and 11 bases stayed unmatched. The CDR3 region is CASSVEVGRGKQYF. Written as DNA, the CDR3 is TGTGCCAGCAGCGTAGAGGTCGGGAGGGGCAAGCAGTACTTC. The full variable domain, with the rest looked up from reference TRBV7-2 and TRBJ2-7, is GAGVSQSPSNKVTEKGKDVELRCDPISGHTALYWYRQSLGQGLEFLIYFQGNSAPDKSGLPSDRFSAERTGGSVSTLTIQRTQQEDSAVYLCASSVEVGRGKQYFGPGTRLTVT.

This clonotype appeared a few times. V is TRBV20-1 and J is TRBJ2-7, with D perhaps TRBD2 (6 bases). V lost 1 base and J 3 bases, leaving 10 bases between the germline ends. The CDR3 is 13 amino acids. Germline-derived CDR1 and CDR2 are DFQATT and SNEGSKA (reference sequence). CDR3 sequence: CSARVGGRYEQYF. Here the CDR3 DNA reads TGCAGTGCTAGAGTGGGAGGTCGCTACGAGCAGTACTTC.

Many counts were recorded for this clonotype. The genes are TRBV5-6 and TRBJ2-3; D might be TRBD1 (5 bases). The CDR3 has 14 amino acids. Per the germline V gene, CDR1 is SGHDT and CDR2 is YYEEEE. Trimming removed 4 bases from V and 0 bases from J, with 9 bases in between. In nucleotides, the CDR3 is TGTGCCAGCAGCGCTAGGGGTAGCACAGATACGCAGTATTTT. Its protein product is CASSARGSTDTQYF.

The chain joins TRBV12-3 or TRBV12-4 to TRBJ2-7, with D uncertain. This CDR3 comprises 12 residues. Trimming left V 5 bases short and J 6 bases short, with 11 bases between. This CDR3 is CASSTPSGEQYF. The CDR3 region has the DNA TGTGCCAGCAGTACCCCTTCCGGCGAGCAGTACTTC.

The chain uses TRBV6-1 and TRBJ2-7, with a weak D call TRBD2 (7 bases). Trimming took 7 bases from V and 7 from J, leaving 23 bases between them. The CDR3 loop spans 15 amino acids. CDR1 MNHNS and CDR2 SASEGT come from the germline V gene. This chain's CDR3 is CASTPGGGGWEEQYF. CDR3 sequence (DNA): TGTGCCAGCACCCCCGGAGGGGGAGGGTGGGAGGAGCAGTACTTC.

The chain has TRBV24-1 and TRBJ2-1; TRBD1 aligns across 9 bases. Germline assignment: CDR1 KGHDR and CDR2 SFDVKD. The CDR3 sequence is 16 residues long. Trimming removed 1 base from V and 7 bases from J; junction bases left unmatched: 7. Here the CDR3 reads CATSDFRDRVGNEQFF. The DNA for the CDR3 is TGTGCCACCAGTGATTTTCGGGACAGGGTAGGGAATGAGCAGTTCTTC.